One and the same sample provided the 9 T cell receptor beta chains below, sequenced in a study of a mutant IDH1 vaccine in newly diagnosed glioma (dated by TCRdb to 2020 to 2022). These receptors lack a known antigen. Library creation used the immunoSEQ multiplex PCR assay. What TCRdb holds here is the immuneACCESS table cut down to in-frame rearrangements. Part of the clones is not present; checked against another copy, under half of the missing clones reflect an unresolved V gene, and the others are unexplained. Across this sample there are about 54,000 clones, with under 90% seen only once. The top ten hold under 5% of the sample. The label giving this sample's time point can be read as: week 35, safety follow-up. A 20-mer mutant IDH1 peptide at 300 micrograms in Montanide made up each vaccine dose, which was injected subcutaneously together with topical imiquimod. The source was PBMCs, collected from a glioma patient whose treatment included an IDH1 peptide vaccine. The receptors stem from a woman younger than 30 with glioma.

This sequence joins TRBV6-5 and TRBJ2-7, with 7 bases aligning to TRBD1. With V trimmed by 6 bases and J by 0 bases, 2 bases remained unmatched. The CDR3 covers 13 residues. CDR1 is MNHEY and CDR2 is SVGAGI in the germline V gene. In DNA, the CDR3 is TGTGCCAGCAGGAGACAGGGCTCCTACGAGCAGTACTTC. It encodes CASRRQGSYEQYF.

The CDR3 region has the DNA TGTGCCAGGTATCCGGGCCGGAGCACAGATACGCAGTATTTT. It yields the protein CARYPGRSTDTQYF. The chain carries TRBV7-3 and TRBJ2-3; D is uncertain. Per the germline V gene, CDR1 is SGHTA and CDR2 is FQGTGA. This CDR3 has 14 amino acids. Trimming took off 9 bases at V and 0 bases at J, with 13 bases between the two ends.

V gene TRBV25-1 combines with J gene TRBJ2-3; D possibly corresponds to TRBD1 (5 bases). The CDR3 runs to 15 residues. V shed 0 bases and J shed 0 bases, with 7 bases lying between them. Germline V CDR1 and CDR2: MGHDK, SYGVNS. CDR3: CASSEYGHSTDTQYF. CDR3 nucleotides: TGTGCCAGCAGTGAATACGGACATAGCACAGATACGCAGTATTTT.

The chain is built from TRBV27 and TRBJ1-2, with TRBD1 as a possible D gene (5 bases). The CDR3 has 14 amino acids. The V gene lost 2 bases and the J gene lost 8 bases, with 15 bases spanning the gap. Germline CDR1 MNHEY, CDR2 SMNVEV (reference sequence). As DNA, the CDR3 is TGTGCCAGCAGTTTAGGGAGAGGGGCTAGCGGCTACACCTTC. It translates to CASSLGRGASGYTF.

This clone was picked up one time. The V and J genes are TRBV5-4 and TRBJ1-2, with 7 bases fitting TRBD1. The germline V gene encodes CDR1 SGHNT and CDR2 YYREEE (reference sequence). This CDR3 contains 14 residues. Trimming took 0 bases from V and 4 from J; bases not matched to a gene: 3. CDR3 in DNA: TGTGCCAGCAGCTTGGAACAGGGGAGCTATGGCTACACCTTC. This encodes CASSLEQGSYGYTF.

The V and J genes are TRBV5-5 and TRBJ2-5; D remains ambiguous. Trimming cost V 3 bases and J 5 bases, with 17 bases left between them. The CDR3 extends over 15 amino acids. The V gene's germline CDR1 is SGHKS and CDR2 YYEKEE (reference sequence). The CDR3 coding sequence is TGTGCCAGCAGCTCCTTTAGCCGGGCTAGGGAGACCCAGTACTTC. Translation: CASSSFSRARETQYF.

This chain uses TRBV11-2 with TRBJ1-1; D remains unclear. V lost 1 base and J 6 bases, leaving 12 bases between the germline ends. Germline assignment: CDR1 SGHAT and CDR2 FQNNGV. CDR3 length equals 14 residues. DNA for the CDR3: TGTGCCAGCAGCTTAGTTATAAAGGGCTCTGAAGCTTTCTTT. Its translation is CASSLVIKGSEAFF.

The gene calls are TRBV11-2 and TRBJ2-7; tentatively, D is TRBD2 (6 bases). Germline V lookup: CDR1 SGHAT, CDR2 FQNNGV. The V end was cut by 5 bases, the J end by 3 bases, with 20 bases between. The CDR3 is 16 residues long. The CDR3 region has the DNA TGTGCCAGCAGCGTAACGGGACTCTATGGGGGCTACGAGCAGTACTTC. Translating gives CASSVTGLYGGYEQYF.

This clone was detected a few times. The gene calls are TRBV5-6 and TRBJ1-5; a possible D gene is TRBD1 (5 bases). CDR3 size: 15 residues. From germline, CDR1 is SGHDT and CDR2 YYEEEE. The V and J ends lost 5 bases and 0 bases respectively, with 12 bases between them. CDR3 region: CASSSGLYSNQPQHF. CDR3 nucleotide sequence: TGTGCCAGCAGTTCAGGGCTTTATAGCAATCAGCCCCAGCATTTT.